A single sample gave rise to the 6 T cell receptor beta chains below, sequenced in a study of OX40 agonist ivuxolimab in advanced cancers. The repertoire was sequenced with immunoSEQ multiplex PCR; TCRdb's copy has only in-frame clones and lacks some. Counted here are about 91,000 clones, approximately 80% occurring once; the ten biggest clones make up approximately 1.2%. Here the sequenced sample was CD4+ or CD8+ T cells sorted from blood, taken in a trial of the OX40 agonist ivuxolimab. These receptors were collected from an adult with an advanced solid tumor such as melanoma, head and neck, liver or kidney cancer.

Remarks on this clone: One junction end does not reproduce the germline sequence, and a read error may be involved. The genes are TRBV7-2 and TRBJ2-5; 8 bases map to TRBD1. Germline CDR1 is SGHTA and CDR2 is FQGNSA. The CDR3 loop spans 16 amino acids. In DNA form, the CDR3 reads TGTGCCAGCAGCCCACGGACAGGGACGCTAAGAGAGGCCCAGTACTTC. Translating it yields CASSPRTGTLREAQYF.

This rearrangement joins TRBV6-5 to TRBJ2-7, with 7 bases matching TRBD1. Looked up from germline, CDR1 is MNHEY and CDR2 is SVGAGI. The CDR3 is 12 amino acids. V lost 10 bases, J lost 2 bases, and 5 bases stayed unmatched. In DNA form, the CDR3 reads TGTGCCACTTGGGACAGACCCTACGAGCAGTACTTC. Translation gives CATWDRPYEQYF.

The V gene is TRBV18, the J gene TRBJ1-1; D gene unclear. Trimming took 0 bases from V and 1 from J, leaving 15 bases between them. This CDR3 is 17 amino acids long. Per germline, CDR1 KGHSH and CDR2 LQKENI. CDR3 sequence: CASSPPWVDAPNTEAFF. In DNA, the CDR3 is TGTGCCAGCTCACCACCGTGGGTTGATGCTCCGAACACTGAAGCTTTCTTT.

This sequence joins TRBV7-9 and TRBJ2-1; 12 bases line up with TRBD2. V trimming: 5 bases; J trimming: 4 bases; junction bases outside the gene matches: 9. Germline V gene data show CDR1 as SEHNR and CDR2 as FQNEAQ (reference sequence). This CDR3 has 17 residues. The DNA for the CDR3 is TGTGCCAGCAGCCCCGGTCCTAGCGGGGGGGCTTACAATGAGCAGTTCTTC. Protein sequence: CASSPGPSGGAYNEQFF.

The V call is TRBV6-5, the J call TRBJ1-1, with TRBD1 matching 8 bases. With V trimmed by 0 bases and J by 5 bases, 2 bases remained unmatched. Germline assignment: CDR1 MNHEY and CDR2 SVGAGI. CDR3 length: 14 residues. The CDR3 protein is CASSYSRTGTEAFF. The DNA of the CDR3 is TGTGCCAGCAGTTACTCCCGGACAGGGACTGAAGCTTTCTTT.

The V call is TRBV5-1, the J call TRBJ2-2; D may correspond to TRBD1 or TRBD2 (5 bases each). CDR1 is SGHRS and CDR2 is YFSETQ in the germline V gene. V was shortened by 4 bases and J by 1 base, with 11 bases between the two germline ends. The length of the CDR3 is 15 residues. The chain's CDR3 is CASSPWDLNTGELFF. DNA of the CDR3: TGCGCCAGCAGCCCTTGGGACCTGAACACCGGGGAGCTGTTTTTT.